This is a list of T cell receptor beta chains from one sample in a study of blood T cell repertoires in COVID-19. Clones were read by immunoSEQ multiplex PCR, and TCRdb kept only the in-frame ones, dropping some. The sample holds about 110,000 clones, more than 70% seen once. Sequencing was done on a sample of peripheral blood. The receptor set was obtained from a woman aged 70 to 79 who had recovered from COVID-19. Each CDR3 is given with its conserved first and last residue. D genes are given only for firm matches. Expanded clones get a size class; other rows say once, few or many, or leave the size out.

clone_size d_call j_call v_call cdr3_nt cdr3_aa
once TRBD2 TRBJ2-5 TRBV5-4 TGTGCCAGCAGCTTAAGACTAGCGGGAATGGAGACCCAGTACTTC CASSLRLAGMETQYF
few TRBD1 TRBJ2-2 TRBV19 TGTGCCAGTAGTCTCGGACAGGGAAACACCGGGGAGCTGTTTTTT CASSLGQGNTGELFF
. . TRBJ2-7 TRBV6-5 TGTGCCAGCGACGGCGACATGTTTTACGAGCAGTACTTC CASDGDMFYEQYF
. . TRBJ2-2 TRBV9 TGTGCCAGCAGCCCTGGGGGGTACACCGGGGAGCTGTTTTTT CASSPGGYTGELFF
. TRBD1 TRBJ2-2 TRBV10-1 TGCGCCAGCACGGACAGGGGTGAGGCCGGGGAGCTGTTTTTT CASTDRGEAGELFF
. . TRBJ2-1 TRBV28 TGTGCCAGCAGTTTTGTGTGGGGCTCACAGTTCTTC CASSFVWGSQFF
. . TRBJ2-2 TRBV13 TGTGCCAGCAGCTTAGACCCGGGACTCCGTACCGGGGAGCTGTTTTTT CASSLDPGLRTGELFF
. . TRBJ1-2 TRBV11-2 TGTGCCAGCAGGGCCGGTGGGGGCGATACCTACCTGTATGGCTACACCTTC CASRAGGGDTYLYGYTF
. TRBD1 TRBJ2-6 TRBV19 TGTGCCAGTAGTCCAGGGGGACACGCGGGGGCCAACGTCCTGACTTTC CASSPGGHAGANVLTF
. . TRBJ1-2 TRBV7-9 TGTGCCAGCAGCCCAGGGAACTATGGCTACACCTTC CASSPGNYGYTF
. TRBD1 TRBJ2-5 TRBV4-2 TGTGCCAGCAGCCAAGATGGTTCACAGGGGGCGGAGACCCAGTACTTC CASSQDGSQGAETQYF
. . TRBJ2-7 TRBV6-1 TGTGCCAGCAGTGACCGCTACGAGCAGTACTTC CASSDRYEQYF
. . TRBJ2-3 TRBV9 TGTGCCAGCAGCGTAGACGGGGTAGATACGCAGTATTTT CASSVDGVDTQYF
. TRBD2 TRBJ2-3 TRBV2 TGTGCCAGCAGGGGGACTAGCTTCAATACAGATACGCAGTATTTT CASRGTSFNTDTQYF
. . TRBJ2-7 TRBV27 TGTGCCAGCGGACTGACTGAGTACGAGCAGTACTTC CASGLTEYEQYF
. . TRBJ2-3 TRBV18 TGTGCCAGCTCACCACCGAGCCGGGGGACAGATACGCAGTATTTT CASSPPSRGTDTQYF
. . TRBJ2-5 TRBV27 TGTGCCAGCAGTTTCAGACAGGTGGCCCAAGAGACCCAGTACTTC CASSFRQVAQETQYF
once TRBD1 TRBJ1-1 TRBV5-6 TGTGCCAGCAGCTTGGATCAGGGGGGAATGAACACTGAAGCTTTCTTT CASSLDQGGMNTEAFF
. TRBD2 TRBJ2-3 TRBV28 TGTGCCAGCAGTTTATTCCGGGGGGGGGATACGCAGTATTTT CASSLFRGGDTQYF
. . TRBJ1-3 TRBV28 TGTGCCAGCAGTTTTCACTCCTACTCTGGAAACACCATATATTTT CASSFHSYSGNTIYF
. TRBD2 TRBJ2-5 TRBV2 TGTGCCAGCACCCGGGGGGGGACGGGGGAGACCCAGTACTTC CASTRGGTGETQYF
. . TRBJ1-1 TRBV27 TGTGCCAGCAGTTTAATGGGCAGGGGGAACACTGAAGCTTTCTTT CASSLMGRGNTEAFF
. . TRBJ2-5 TRBV5-1 TGCGCCAGCAGCCCGAGGGCCGGGAAGGAGACCCAGTACTTC CASSPRAGKETQYF
. TRBD1 TRBJ1-1 TRBV6-4 TGTGCCAGCAGTCAGGGGGCGGACACTGAAGCTTTCTTT CASSQGADTEAFF
. TRBD1 TRBJ1-5 TRBV2 TGTGCCAGCTCTCGGGTAACAGGGGGTGGCCAGCCCCAGCATTTT CASSRVTGGGQPQHF
. . TRBJ1-3 TRBV9 TGTGCCAGCAGCGTATTCGAGGGCCGCTCTGGAAACACCATATATTTT CASSVFEGRSGNTIYF
. TRBD1 TRBJ1-5 TRBV7-2 TGTGCCAGCAGCTTAGCGGGGGACAGGGTGGGGCCCCAGCATTTT CASSLAGDRVGPQHF
. . TRBJ2-5 TRBV15 TGTGCCACCAGCAGACTCGGGACGAAGGGGGGGGAGACCCAGTACTTC CATSRLGTKGGETQYF
. . TRBJ2-5 TRBV27 TGTGCCACCGCCCGGCAGGTCCAGGAGACCCAGTACTTC CATARQVQETQYF
. TRBD1 TRBJ1-3 TRBV18 TGTGCCAGCTCAGTGGACAGGACATCAAACACCATATATTTT CASSVDRTSNTIYF
. . TRBJ2-3 TRBV29-1 TGCAGCGTCGGGACTCCCCGCACAGATACGCAGTATTTT CSVGTPRTDTQYF
few TRBD2 TRBJ2-7 TRBV3-1/TRBV3-2 TGTGCCAGCAGCCAAGGAGCGGGAGAGGGCGAGCAGTACTTC CASSQGAGEGEQYF
few . TRBJ2-7 TRBV19 TGTGCCAGTAGTATATGGGACTCCAACGAGCAGTACTTC CASSIWDSNEQYF
. TRBD2 TRBJ2-3 TRBV6-2/TRBV6-3 TGTGCCAGCAGTTACACCCCAGGGCGGGGGAGCTTCACAGATACGCAGTATTTT CASSYTPGRGSFTDTQYF
. . TRBJ2-3 TRBV7-2 TGTGCCAGCAGCTTAGGGGCCATAGGCCCCATCGGCGATACGCAGTATTTT CASSLGAIGPIGDTQYF
. TRBD1 TRBJ1-2 TRBV11-2 TGTGCCAGCAGCTCCCCCGGGGGGACAGGGCCCTATGGCTACACCTTC CASSSPGGTGPYGYTF
. . TRBJ2-1 TRBV24-1 TGTGCCACCAGTGATCCCATGGACAACTACAATGAGCAGTTCTTC CATSDPMDNYNEQFF
. . TRBJ1-2 TRBV7-2 TGTGCCAGCAGCTCAACCCCAGGGGACTATGGCTACACCTTC CASSSTPGDYGYTF
. TRBD2 TRBJ2-2 TRBV2 TGTGCCAGCAGGCTAGCGGGTTACATCACCGGGGAGCTGTTTTTT CASRLAGYITGELFF
. . TRBJ2-1 TRBV11-3 TGTGCCAGCAGCTTAGGGGTGGGGGCTCTGGCAGGTGGGCAGTTCTTC CASSLGVGALAGGQFF
. TRBD1 TRBJ1-1 TRBV27 TGTGCCAGCAGTCCCTGGGACAGAAGTAACACTGAAGCTTTCTTT CASSPWDRSNTEAFF
. . TRBJ2-2 TRBV6-5 TGTGCCAGCAGTTACTCGGCCAGAGGGGAGCTGTTTTTT CASSYSARGELFF
. TRBD2 TRBJ2-1 TRBV5-1 TGCGCCAGCAGAACTAGCGGGGGCTACAATGAGCAGTTCTTC CASRTSGGYNEQFF
. . TRBJ2-1 TRBV4-1 TGCGCCAGCAGACCAACTCCGGGCAATGAGCAGTTCTTC CASRPTPGNEQFF
. . TRBJ2-5 TRBV4-2 TGTGCCAGCAGCCCAGGGGTGGCGGTGGAAGAGACCCAGTACTTC CASSPGVAVEETQYF
once . TRBJ2-3 TRBV24-1 TGTGCCACCAGTGATCCCCGGATGGGGGGAGACACAGATACGCAGTATTTT CATSDPRMGGDTDTQYF
. . TRBJ1-2 TRBV3-1/TRBV3-2 TGTGCCAGCAGCCAAGGAACAGGGATGAGGGGCTACACCTTC CASSQGTGMRGYTF
. TRBD1 TRBJ1-4 TRBV5-5 TGTGCCAGCAGCACCGGACAGGCTGGTAGGGCAACTAATGAAAAACTGTTTTTT CASSTGQAGRATNEKLFF
once . TRBJ2-2 TRBV6-4 TGTGCCAGCAGTGTCAGGGTCTACACCGGGGAGCTGTTTTTT CASSVRVYTGELFF
. TRBD1 TRBJ1-2 TRBV19 TGTGCCAGCAGGGACAGGTCGGAATACTACTATGGCTACACCTTC CASRDRSEYYYGYTF
few . TRBJ2-1 TRBV18 TGTGCCAGCTCACCACGGCGGGAAGTCAACAATGAGCAGTTCTTC CASSPRREVNNEQFF
once . TRBJ1-3 TRBV5-6 TGTGCCAGCAGCTCTTTCCCCAGGACATATCTTGGAAACACCATATATTTT CASSSFPRTYLGNTIYF
. . TRBJ1-1 TRBV27 TGTGCCAGCAGGGTCAGGAGCGGGCCCACTGAAGCTTTCTTT CASRVRSGPTEAFF
. . TRBJ2-1 TRBV4-3 TGCGCCAGCAGCCGAGGGAATTCCTACAATGAGCAGTTCTTC CASSRGNSYNEQFF
. . TRBJ1-3 TRBV7-2 TGTGCCAGCAGCACCCATTCCGGTGGAAACACCATATATTTT CASSTHSGGNTIYF
. . TRBJ1-6 TRBV7-2 TGTGCCAGCAGCTTAGATCCGAGTTCACCCCTCCACTTT CASSLDPSSPLHF